What follows describes a single T cell receptor (beta chain). The antigen remains undetermined. Treatment: approximately 11-day PBMC culture with coronavirus spike peptide pools or control peptides (ViraFEST assay). Sequencing of DNA taken from cultured CD4+ T cells relied on the Oncomine TCR Beta short-read assay. The genomic DNA was obtained from cultured CD4+ T cells by extraction with the QIAamp micro DNA kit. MiXCR, applied by TCRdb to the PCR reads, yields one record per CDR3 protein. The sample lists 15,000 to 18,000 distinct CDR3 sequences; about 40% were seen once. Trimming removed 2 bases from V and 6 bases from J; junction bases left unmatched: 5. The CDR3 has 14 amino acids. Germline values: CDR1 SEHNR, CDR2 FQNEAQ (reference sequence). The source of the sample is a study of vaccination and CD4 T cells after COVID-19. At the level of the study: Post-COVID specimens were obtained a median 101 days after diagnosis (range 35 to 161). The peptides that stimulated the cells were overlapping spike peptides from SARS-CoV-2, HCoV-NL63, HCoV-OC43 and HCoV-229E. Broader study findings: Convalescent patients had a median roughly 86% of post-vaccine SARS-CoV-2-reactive clones that were detected only after vaccination, not before it.

This TCR was recovered from a human donor with COVID-19. Material for sequencing was cultured CD4+ T cells from blood. This chain connects TRBV7-9 to TRBJ1-2, with 8 bases lining up with TRBD1. CDR3 nucleotide sequence: TGTGCCAGCAGCTTAACCGAGACAGGGGATGGCTACACCTTC. It specifies CASSLTETGDGYTF.